The source of this T cell receptor beta chain is a study of technical replicates of blood from a few donors. Germline CDR1 SGHTA, CDR2 FQGTGA. The CDR3 extends over 14 amino acids. V was clipped by 4 bases and J by 6 bases; unmatched bases: 7. Assay: immunoSEQ multiplex PCR; the TCRdb copy retains only in-frame clones and omits some. The sample consists of 45,000 to 60,000 clones, roughly 84% of them appearing once. The sequencing input was PBMCs. The receptor's source is a human donor in good health. Some clones in this sample may be carry-over from other donors' samples. The V gene is TRBV7-3, the J gene TRBJ2-7; TRBD1 agrees at 9 bases. The CDR3 region is CASSSPGTGSEQYF. DNA of the CDR3: TGTGCCAGCAGCTCCCCCGGGACAGGGTCCGAGCAGTACTTC.